The entry below gives a single T cell receptor beta chain sequence along with its context. Its specificity is not known. The sample belongs to a study of identical twins. Study-wide results and caveats: With beta out-of-frame sequences, excess sharing by twins was weaker.

Template switching added a universal primer site; cDNA carried unique molecular identifiers. TCRdb reprocessed the 5' RACE reads via MiXCR and lists one record per CDR3 protein. The sample consists of around 510,000 distinct CDR3 sequences, 14% of them appearing once. The germline V gene encodes CDR1 SGHAT and CDR2 FQNNGV. The CDR3 is made up of 14 amino acids. Trimming took 5 bases from V and 3 from J, leaving 14 bases between them. These data were likewise used in another study, on yellow fever vaccine responses in identical twins.

The receptor's source is a woman younger than 35 in good health. The material sequenced was CD4+ T cells sorted from blood. The chain is built from TRBV11-2 and TRBJ2-7, with D possibly TRBD1 on 6 matching bases. In nucleotides, the CDR3 is TGTGCCAGCAGCCCGCCTTCGACAGGCTACGAGCAGTACTTC. As protein: CASSPPSTGYEQYF.